The 29 T cell receptor beta chains reported below all come from one sample, sequenced in a study of cytomegalovirus exposure and HLA in healthy donors. The PCR made use of 60 Vbeta and 13 Jbeta primers. Only in-frame clones appear in the TCRdb table, and some are missing; sequencing was by immunoSEQ multiplex PCR. The repertoire holds approximately 120,000 clones, with roughly four fifths as singletons. Sequenced: PBMCs. The receptors come from a middle-aged man in good health and CMV-seronegative.

This chain uses TRBV30 with TRBJ1-3; D call uncertain. Trimming removed 8 bases from V and 0 bases from J, with 8 bases in between. CDR1 is GTSNPN, CDR2 SVGIG, per germline (reference sequence). The CDR3 length is 12 residues. The CDR3 DNA reads as TGTGCCCTAGCGCCCTCTGGAAACACCATATATTTT. This codes for CALAPSGNTIYF.

The chain carries TRBV5-1 and TRBJ2-2; 9 nucleotides agree with TRBD2. Germline values: CDR1 SGHRS, CDR2 YFSETQ. With 3 bases clipped from V and 0 bases from J, the junction kept 12 bases outside the gene matches. The length of the CDR3 is 19 residues. The CDR3 region is CASSSAGAGGHSNTGELFF. The CDR3 nucleotides are TGCGCCAGCAGCTCTGCGGGAGCGGGGGGCCACTCGAACACCGGGGAGCTGTTTTTT. The full variable domain, with the rest looked up from reference TRBV5-1 and TRBJ2-2, is KAGVTQTPRYLIKTRGQQVTLSCSPISGHRSVSWYQQTPGQGLQFLFEYFSETQRNKGNFPGRFSGRQFSNSRSEMNVSTLELGDSALYLCASSSAGAGGHSNTGELFFGEGSRLTVL.

V is TRBV29-1 and J is TRBJ1-1; tentatively, D is TRBD1 (5 bases). The CDR3 length is 14 residues. Germline V gene lookup returns CDR1 SQVTM and CDR2 ANQGSEA. The V end was cut by 7 bases, the J end by 2 bases, with 17 bases between. DNA of the CDR3: TGCAGCGCCACCCACAGGACGAAAAACACTGAAGCTTTCTTT. Amino acid sequence: CSATHRTKNTEAFF.

The genes are TRBV11-2 and TRBJ2-7; tentative D call: TRBD1 (6 bases). Trimming left V 0 bases short and J 2 bases short, with 11 bases between. The length of the CDR3 is 15 residues. Germline V gives CDR1 SGHAT, CDR2 FQNNGV. The CDR3 reads CASSLDWGRAYEQYV. CDR3 DNA sequence: TGTGCCAGCAGCTTAGATTGGGGGCGGGCCTACGAGCAGTACGTC.

This clone was recorded a few times. The chain recombines TRBV27 with TRBJ1-4, with no clear D. The V gene's germline CDR1 is MNHEY and CDR2 SMNVEV (reference sequence). The CDR3 covers 15 residues. V lost 3 bases and J lost 5, with 13 bases in between. The CDR3 loop is CASSFGGSLNEKLFF. In DNA, the CDR3 is TGTGCCAGCAGTTTTGGAGGATCGTTGAATGAAAAACTGTTTTTT. The full variable domain, in which reference TRBV27 and TRBJ1-4 provide the parts outside the CDR3, is EAQVTQNPRYLITVTGKKLTVTCSQNMNHEYMSWYRQDPGLGLRQIYYSMNVEVTDKGDVPEGYKVSRKEKRNFPLILESPSPNQTSLYFCASSFGGSLNEKLFFGSGTQLSVL.

The rearrangement links TRBV6-6 to TRBJ1-5; possibly TRBD1 for D (6 bases). In germline, CDR1 is MNHNY, CDR2 SVGAGI (reference sequence). The CDR3 totals 15 residues. The V end was cut by 2 bases, the J end by 5 bases, with 13 bases between. The CDR3 DNA reads as TGTGCCAGCAGTTACCGTGGGGGCGTTGATCAGCCCCAGCATTTT. Protein sequence: CASSYRGGVDQPQHF.

V and J are TRBV4-2 and TRBJ1-1; 8 bases align to TRBD1. There are 15 residues in the CDR3. Germline V gene sequence: CDR1 LGHNA, CDR2 YNFKEQ. Trimming removed 4 bases from V and 1 base from J; junction bases left unmatched: 5. In nucleotides, the CDR3 is TGTGCCAGCAGCCTCCGACAGGGGAGGAACACTGAAGCTTTCTTT. Protein product: CASSLRQGRNTEAFF.

The chain joins TRBV27 to TRBJ1-1; TRBD1 matches at 9 bases. Unmatched junction bases numbered 5, after V lost 5 bases and J lost 4 bases. The CDR3 loop spans 14 amino acids. Germline values: CDR1 MNHEY, CDR2 SMNVEV (reference sequence). This CDR3 reads CASSKTGGVTEAFF. CDR3 nucleotides: TGTGCCAGCAGTAAAACAGGGGGCGTCACTGAAGCTTTCTTT.

V is TRBV4-2 and J is TRBJ1-2; D may be TRBD1 (6 bases). V lost 3 bases and J lost 8, with 25 bases in between. CDR1 and CDR2 from the germline V gene are LGHNA and YNFKEQ. The CDR3 loop spans 17 amino acids. CDR3 sequence (DNA): TGTGCCAGCAGCCAGGTCGCGACGGGACACACTAAAGGCGGCTACACCTTC. This encodes CASSQVATGHTKGGYTF.

This clone was picked up a small number of times. V gene TRBV10-3 combines with J gene TRBJ1-6, with 8 bases that match TRBD1. The CDR3 is 17 residues long. From germline, CDR1 is ENHRY and CDR2 SYGVKD. J was trimmed by 6 bases and V by 0 bases; bases with no gene match: 7. The CDR3 reads CAISESATGVANSPLHF. CDR3 coding DNA: TGTGCCATCAGTGAGTCGGCGACAGGGGTTGCTAATTCACCCCTCCACTTT.

V gene TRBV2 combines with J gene TRBJ1-6, with D hard to call. The germline V gene has CDR1 SNHLY and CDR2 FYNNEI. With 4 bases removed from V and 0 bases from J, the gap between germline ends came to 7 bases. The CDR3 is 15 amino acids. For the CDR3, the DNA is TGTGCCAGCAGTGGTGGGAGCTCCTATAATTCACCCCTCCACTTT. This translates into CASSGGSSYNSPLHF.

This chain uses TRBV6-5 with TRBJ1-1, with a possible D match to TRBD1 (6 bases). The CDR3 has 16 residues. The V and J ends lost 2 bases and 2 bases respectively, with 15 bases between them. Germline V CDR1 and CDR2: MNHEY, SVGAGI. The CDR3 sequence: CASSYGRATGNTEAFF. The CDR3 bases are TGTGCCAGCAGTTACGGCCGAGCGACAGGCAACACTGAAGCTTTCTTT.

CDR3 coding DNA: TGTGCCAGTCTCGCCAGGGGGGCCTCTAGCACAGATACGCAGTATTTT. This gives the protein CASLARGASSTDTQYF. This chain uses TRBV28 with TRBJ2-3; possibly TRBD1 for D (7 bases). V shed 9 bases and J shed 0 bases, with 19 bases lying between them. Germline V lookup: CDR1 MDHEN, CDR2 SYDVKM. The CDR3 totals 16 residues.

The chain links TRBV19 to TRBJ1-2; 10 bases line up with TRBD1. Germline V lookup: CDR1 LNHDA, CDR2 SQIVND (reference sequence). This CDR3 is built from 14 residues. J gave up 4 bases and V 7 bases, and 6 bases lay outside the gene matches. The CDR3 sequence: CASTRTGGVYGYTF. CDR3 in DNA: TGTGCCAGTACTCGGACAGGGGGTGTCTATGGCTACACCTTC.

The chain is built from TRBV4-3 and TRBJ2-7; TRBD2 might be the D (6 bases). The CDR3 sequence is 17 residues long. In germline, CDR1 is LGHNA, CDR2 YSLEER. Trimming took off 1 base at V and 1 base at J, with 17 bases between the two ends. The CDR3: CASSQAHRWGESYEQYF. Here the CDR3 DNA reads TGCGCCAGCAGCCAAGCCCATAGATGGGGGGAATCCTACGAGCAGTACTTC.

The chain has TRBV9 and TRBJ2-2; tentative D call: TRBD2 (7 bases). V lost 3 bases and J lost 6, with 15 bases in between. This CDR3 contains 15 residues. Germline V lookup: CDR1 SGDLS, CDR2 YYNGEE. The CDR3 sequence is CASSALRGASGELFF. CDR3 nucleotides: TGTGCCAGCAGCGCCCTCCGGGGGGCGTCCGGGGAGCTGTTTTTT.

The chain carries TRBV5-1 and TRBJ2-1, with 9 bases fitting TRBD1. V was pared by 1 base and J by 5 bases, with 7 bases of the junction left unmatched. The CDR3 is made up of 16 amino acids. CDR1 is SGHRS, CDR2 YFSETQ, per germline. CDR3 loop: CASSLPDRDRDNEQFF. For the CDR3, the DNA is TGCGCCAGCAGCTTGCCCGACCGGGACAGGGACAATGAGCAGTTCTTC.

The rearrangement joins TRBV4-2 to TRBJ2-1, with 13 bases lining up with TRBD2. The CDR3 consists of 15 residues. V gave up 3 bases and J gave up 7 bases; unmatched junction bases: 3. CDR1 and CDR2 from the germline V gene are LGHNA and YNFKEQ. The CDR3 coding sequence is TGTGCCAGCAGCCAGAGGACTAGCGGGGGAAATGAGCAGTTCTTC. This encodes CASSQRTSGGNEQFF.

This chain links TRBV6-6 with TRBJ1-5, with D unresolved. Between the trimmed V and J ends, which lost 4 bases and 1 base, there was a span of 8 bases. The CDR3 has 14 amino acids. Germline lookup yields CDR1 MNHNY and CDR2 SVGAGI (reference sequence). DNA for the CDR3: TGTGCCAGCAGTTTGGACTTAAGCAATCAGCCCCAGCATTTT. The encoded protein is CASSLDLSNQPQHF.

The genes are TRBV5-1 and TRBJ2-1; 9 bases map to TRBD2. Germline CDR1 and CDR2: SGHRS and YFSETQ. This CDR3 has 15 amino acids. The junction had 2 bases not matched to a gene; V was cut back by 1 base and J by 3 bases. The CDR3 is CASSLSGGYYNEQFF. Here the CDR3 DNA reads TGCGCCAGCAGCTTGAGCGGGGGGTACTACAATGAGCAGTTCTTC.

The rearrangement joins TRBV9 to TRBJ2-1, with unresolved D. From germline, CDR1 is SGDLS and CDR2 YYNGEE. Trimming took off 0 bases at V and 14 bases at J, with 15 bases between the two ends. This CDR3 contains 13 residues. Here the CDR3 DNA reads TGTGCCAGCAGCGTAGATTACTCCCACCCCAAGTTCTTC. This translates into CASSVDYSHPKFF.

This sequence joins TRBV10-3 and TRBJ2-7; 10 bases align to TRBD1. CDR1 ENHRY and CDR2 SYGVKD come from the germline V gene. Trimming removed 6 bases from V and 4 bases from J; junction bases left unmatched: 6. This CDR3 has 14 residues. The CDR3 reads CAISAPGQGYEQYF. The DNA of the CDR3 is TGTGCCATCAGCGCTCCGGGACAGGGGTACGAGCAGTACTTC.

The gene calls are TRBV5-1 and TRBJ1-2; 10 bases line up with TRBD1. The ends lost 0 bases at V and 6 bases at J; junction bases unmatched: 5. This CDR3 has 15 amino acids. The germline V gene has CDR1 SGHRS and CDR2 YFSETQ. DNA for the CDR3: TGCGCCAGCAGCTTGGAAATAGACAGGGGGCATGGCTACACCTTC. Protein: CASSLEIDRGHGYTF.

The gene calls are TRBV5-1 and TRBJ2-3; tentative D call: TRBD1 (5 bases). Between the trimmed V and J ends, which lost 0 bases and 4 bases, there was a span of 9 bases. This CDR3 has 14 amino acids. Germline CDR1 reads SGHRS; CDR2 reads YFSETQ. CDR3: CASSLGGTSDTQYF. The CDR3 DNA reads as TGCGCCAGCAGCTTGGGGGGCACTTCAGATACGCAGTATTTT.

This clone was seen a single time. Other DNA sequences within the sample encode an identical CDR3. V and J are TRBV4-2 and TRBJ2-7; TRBD1 matches 7 bases. V lost 1 base, J lost 4 bases, and 4 bases stayed unmatched. The CDR3 spans 14 residues. In germline, CDR1 is LGHNA, CDR2 YNFKEQ. The CDR3 spells CASSQGQGFYEQYF. CDR3 DNA: TGTGCCAGCAGCCAAGGACAGGGATTTTACGAGCAGTACTTC.

This chain links TRBV9 with TRBJ2-2, with 9 bases lining up with TRBD1. This CDR3 contains 15 residues. With 6 bases clipped from V and 1 base from J, the junction kept 4 bases outside the gene matches. Per the germline V gene, CDR1 is SGDLS and CDR2 is YYNGEE. CDR3: CASNPGQGNTGELFF. As DNA, the CDR3 is TGTGCCAGCAACCCGGGACAGGGGAACACCGGGGAGCTGTTTTTT.

This chain joins TRBV5-1 and TRBJ1-2, with no clear D. CDR1 is SGHRS, CDR2 YFSETQ, per germline. With 3 bases removed from V and 3 bases from J, the gap between germline ends came to 9 bases. This CDR3 contains 13 residues. CDR3 bases: TGCGCCAGCAGCTCCGACAACGACTATGGCTACACCTTC. It translates to CASSSDNDYGYTF.

V is TRBV4-3 and J is TRBJ2-7; TRBD1 aligns across 7 bases. There are 15 residues in the CDR3. Germline loops: CDR1 LGHNA, CDR2 YSLEER. V lost 0 bases and J lost 3; bases outside the gene matches: 5. CDR3 loop: CASSQDKGAGYEQYF. In DNA, the CDR3 is TGCGCCAGCAGCCAAGATAAGGGGGCTGGCTACGAGCAGTACTTC.

In its sample, this clone was seen once. The V gene is TRBV2, the J gene TRBJ1-3, with no clear D. V was cut by 1 base and J by 0 bases, with 7 bases left in between. The CDR3 runs 15 residues. In germline, CDR1 is SNHLY, CDR2 FYNNEI. The CDR3 spells CASSEEKASGNTIYF. In DNA form, the CDR3 reads TGTGCCAGCAGTGAAGAGAAAGCCTCTGGAAACACCATATATTTT.